These 25 T cell receptor beta chains came from one sample sequenced in a study of OX40 agonist ivuxolimab in advanced cancers. The data were produced by immunoSEQ multiplex PCR, yet TCRdb's version contains in-frame clones alone and is incomplete. Of some 60,000 clones listed, roughly 86% were seen once; the top ten hold roughly an eighth. The source material was CD4+ or CD8+ T cells sorted from blood, sampled in a trial of the OX40 agonist ivuxolimab. Source of these receptors: an adult with an advanced solid tumor such as melanoma, head and neck, liver or kidney cancer.

This clone appeared a few times. This sequence joins TRBV12-5 and TRBJ2-1; D possibly corresponds to TRBD2 (5 bases). The germline CDR1 and CDR2 sequences are LGHNT and FRNRAP. Trimming removed 8 bases at V and 4 bases at J, with 12 bases between. The CDR3 is 13 amino acids. For the CDR3, the DNA is TGTGCTAGTACGCCCACGGGATACAATGAGCAGTTCTTC. Amino acids: CASTPTGYNEQFF.

The chain has TRBV9 and TRBJ2-3; the match to TRBD1 covers 11 bases. Unmatched junction bases numbered 4, after V lost 3 bases and J lost 4 bases. Looked up from germline, CDR1 is SGDLS and CDR2 is YYNGEE. The CDR3 has 15 residues. The CDR3 sequence is CASSGDRGISDTQYF. The CDR3 DNA sequence: TGTGCCAGCAGCGGGGACAGGGGGATCTCAGATACGCAGTATTTT.

This rearrangement joins TRBV13 to TRBJ2-7; D is unclear. The CDR3 consists of 14 residues. V lost 2 bases and J lost 4, with 12 bases in between. Germline lookup yields CDR1 PRHDT and CDR2 FYEKMQ (reference sequence). This chain's CDR3 is CASSLRTTEYEQYF. The CDR3, as DNA: TGTGCCAGCAGCTTAAGGACGACTGAATACGAGCAGTACTTC.

This rearrangement joins TRBV7-3 to TRBJ2-1, with D perhaps matching TRBD1 or TRBD2 (5 bases each). The CDR3 consists of 16 residues. With 5 bases removed from V and 10 bases from J, the gap between germline ends came to 24 bases. The V gene's germline CDR1 is SGHTA and CDR2 FQGTGA. DNA for the CDR3: TGTGCCAGCAGCCCAACCCTCGATAGGAGGACAAAGGAGCAGTTCTTC. It translates to CASSPTLDRRTKEQFF.

This chain connects TRBV28 to TRBJ2-5; TRBD1 aligns across 7 bases. J lost 2 bases, V lost 5 bases, and 11 bases had no gene match. In germline, CDR1 is MDHEN, CDR2 SYDVKM. The CDR3 runs to 16 residues. The CDR3, as DNA: TGTGCCAGCAGTATCAGACAGGGAACCAAACAAGAGACCCAGTACTTC. It is translated as CASSIRQGTKQETQYF.

The chain carries TRBV7-2 and TRBJ2-7, with 10 bases matching TRBD2. Trimming at V came to 3 bases and at J to 6 bases, leaving 5 bases not matched to a gene. Per the germline V gene, CDR1 is SGHTA and CDR2 is FQGNSA. The CDR3 is made up of 14 amino acids. This CDR3 reads CASSLMGTSVEQYF. The CDR3 region has the DNA TGTGCCAGCAGCTTGATGGGGACTAGCGTCGAGCAGTACTTC.

CDR3 in amino acids: CASSEDGGPTKNIQYF. CDR3 nucleotides: TGTGCCAGCAGTGAAGATGGGGGTCCAACCAAAAACATTCAGTACTTC. The rearrangement joins TRBV2 to TRBJ2-4; D tentatively fits TRBD1 or TRBD2 (5 bases each). V lost 1 base, J lost 2 bases, and 12 bases lay in between. The CDR3 spans 16 residues. The germline V gene encodes CDR1 SNHLY and CDR2 FYNNEI.

This chain links TRBV2 with TRBJ2-7; D remains ambiguous. Between the trimmed V and J ends, which lost 5 bases and 5 bases, there was a span of 13 bases. The germline gives CDR1 SNHLY, CDR2 FYNNEI. CDR3 length equals 13 residues. In DNA form, the CDR3 reads TGTGCCAGCAGTCCCCCGAGCTCGGACGAGCAGTACTTC. This codes for CASSPPSSDEQYF.

The V gene is TRBV14, the J gene TRBJ2-1; 9 bases fit TRBD1. The CDR3 totals 16 residues. Looked up from germline, CDR1 is SGHDN and CDR2 is FVKESK. V lost 3 bases, J lost 6 bases, and 9 bases stayed unmatched. CDR3 region: CASSQRPGQGGNEQFF. In DNA form, the CDR3 reads TGTGCCAGCAGCCAGAGACCGGGACAGGGAGGCAATGAGCAGTTCTTC. Variable domain in full (rest from reference TRBV14 and TRBJ2-1): EAGVTQFPSHSVIEKGQTVTLRCDPISGHDNLYWYRRVMGKEIKFLLHFVKESKQDESGMPNNRFLAERTGGTYSTLKVQPAELEDSGVYFCASSQRPGQGGNEQFFGPGTRLTVL.

V gene TRBV14 combines with J gene TRBJ2-1; no clear D gene. The germline V gene encodes CDR1 SGHDN and CDR2 FVKESK. Trimming cost V 0 bases and J 4 bases, with 13 bases left between them. The CDR3 length is 16 residues. CDR3 sequence reads: CASSQEKRTEYNEQFF. The CDR3 DNA follows: TGTGCCAGCAGCCAAGAGAAGAGAACAGAGTACAATGAGCAGTTCTTC.

The gene calls are TRBV6-6 and TRBJ1-5, with TRBD1 matching 8 bases. J was trimmed by 10 bases and V by 2 bases; bases with no gene match: 13. The germline CDR1 and CDR2 sequences are MNHNY and SVGAGI (reference sequence). This CDR3 spans 16 amino acids. The CDR3 region is CASSYPPGQVDIPQHF. In nucleotides, the CDR3 is TGTGCCAGCAGTTACCCACCGGGACAGGTAGACATCCCCCAGCATTTT.

The rearrangement joins TRBV10-3 to TRBJ2-7, with TRBD2 identical over 10 bases. Looked up from germline, CDR1 is ENHRY and CDR2 is SYGVKD. This CDR3 spans 14 amino acids. With V trimmed by 5 bases and J by 7 bases, 8 bases remained unmatched. CDR3: CAISPSSGSEEQYF. As DNA, the CDR3 is TGTGCCATCAGTCCGTCTAGCGGGAGCGAGGAGCAGTACTTC.

The rearrangement uses TRBV4-1 and TRBJ2-7; D unresolved. In germline, CDR1 is MGHRA, CDR2 YSYEKL. The CDR3 is 14 residues long. The ends were cut back, 5 bases at V and 1 base at J, with 12 bases in the middle. The CDR3 nucleotides are TGCGCCAGCAGCGCGGACGGATCTTCCTACGAGCAGTACTTC. Residues: CASSADGSSYEQYF.

By share, this clone ranks as medium-sized. This sequence joins TRBV5-1 and TRBJ2-7, with D perhaps matching TRBD2 (6 bases). The CDR3 extends over 15 amino acids. Germline lookup yields CDR1 SGHRS and CDR2 YFSETQ. V lost 4 bases and J 0 bases, leaving 14 bases between the germline ends. The CDR3 here is CASSITTRDSYEQYF. The DNA for the CDR3 is TGCGCCAGCAGCATAACGACTAGGGACTCCTACGAGCAGTACTTC.

This clone has only a few counts. This chain uses TRBV28 with TRBJ1-5; TRBD1 aligns across 8 bases. The CDR3 is made up of 15 amino acids. Germline V gene data show CDR1 as MDHEN and CDR2 as SYDVKM. The junction had 7 bases not matched to a gene; V was cut back by 3 bases and J by 6 bases. The DNA of the CDR3 is TGTGCCAGCAGTTTCGGGACAGGTGCAGGTCAGCCCCAGCATTTT. It yields the protein CASSFGTGAGQPQHF.

This clone has a handful of counts. Other DNA sequences of this sample code for an identical CDR3. The V gene is TRBV7-2, the J gene TRBJ1-2, with D unclear. Germline CDR1 and CDR2: SGHTA and FQGNSA. Trimming removed 1 base at V and 1 base at J, with 4 bases between. The CDR3 totals 13 residues. The CDR3 here is CASSLVRNYGYTF. The DNA of the CDR3 is TGTGCCAGCAGCTTAGTACGTAACTATGGCTACACCTTC. Complete variable domain (other parts from reference TRBV7-2 and TRBJ1-2): GAGVSQSPSNKVTEKGKDVELRCDPISGHTALYWYRQSLGQGLEFLIYFQGNSAPDKSGLPSDRFSAERTGGSVSTLTIQRTQQEDSAVYLCASSLVRNYGYTFGSGTRLTVV.

The CDR3 coding sequence is TGTGCCAGTAGTACCCCATGGGCCAGTAATGAGCAGTTCTTC. Translating gives CASSTPWASNEQFF. The chain couples TRBV19 to TRBJ2-1; D not resolved. The CDR3 extends over 14 amino acids. Between the trimmed V and J ends, which lost 4 bases and 7 bases, there was a span of 14 bases. Germline CDR1 and CDR2: LNHDA and SQIVND (reference sequence).

The chain has TRBV18 and TRBJ2-1, with D unclear. CDR1 and CDR2 (germline): KGHSH, LQKENI. Trimming pared 4 bases from V and 8 bases from J, leaving 12 bases between. The CDR3 has 13 amino acids. CDR3 loop: CASSQLLEDEQFF. The CDR3 nucleotides read TGTGCCAGCTCACAACTTCTAGAGGATGAGCAGTTCTTC.

The genes are TRBV28 and TRBJ1-5, with 8 nucleotides matching TRBD1. The trim removed 6 bases at V and 7 bases at J, leaving 14 bases unmatched. Per germline, CDR1 MDHEN and CDR2 SYDVKM. This CDR3 has 16 amino acids. The CDR3 sequence: CASRSGTGGEIQPQHF. DNA for the CDR3: TGTGCCAGCAGGTCAGGGACAGGTGGGGAGATACAGCCCCAGCATTTT.

With respect to this clone: The junction does not match germline at one end; this may be a read error. CDR3 bases: TGTGCCAGCAGCATAGCGGGGCTGGGGACTGAAGCTTTCTTT. Residues: CASSIAGLGTEAFF. The chain combines TRBV7-9 with TRBJ1-1; possibly TRBD1 for D (5 bases). The CDR3 spans 14 residues. Germline V gene sequence: CDR1 SEHNR, CDR2 FQNEAQ (reference sequence).

This clone has a single count. V is TRBV19 and J is TRBJ2-3, with TRBD1 matching over 8 bases. This CDR3 has 16 residues. The germline gives CDR1 LNHDA, CDR2 SQIVND (reference sequence). Losses at the gene ends were 6 bases for V and 2 bases for J; bases not matched to a gene: 10. In DNA form, the CDR3 reads TGTGCCAGTAGCCACCATGGACAGGGATACACAGATACGCAGTATTTT. It translates to CASSHHGQGYTDTQYF.

The chain employs TRBV7-9 and TRBJ2-2; D is tentatively TRBD1 or TRBD2 (5 bases each). In germline, CDR1 is SEHNR, CDR2 FQNEAQ (reference sequence). The CDR3 has 17 amino acids. V was shortened by 1 base and J by 9 bases, with 21 bases between the two germline ends. The CDR3 loop is CASSLVGQGVLVRELFF. CDR3 nucleotides: TGTGCCAGCAGCTTAGTTGGTCAGGGAGTTTTAGTTCGGGAGCTGTTTTTT.

The chain links TRBV30 to TRBJ1-3; weak D call: TRBD1 (6 bases). Germline CDR1 reads GTSNPN; CDR2 reads SVGIG (reference sequence). The V end was cut by 4 bases, the J end by 3 bases, with 19 bases between. This CDR3 is 16 amino acids long. The CDR3 is CAWTTSGGGFGNTIYF. CDR3 DNA sequence: TGTGCCTGGACCACCTCGGGGGGGGGCTTTGGAAACACCATATATTTT.

CDR3 sequence reads: CASNRERWDEQFF. DNA of the CDR3: TGTGCCAGTAACCGGGAGCGTTGGGATGAGCAGTTCTTC. The rearrangement joins TRBV19 to TRBJ2-1; tentative D call: TRBD2 (6 bases). The CDR3 covers 13 residues. Between the trimmed V and J ends, which lost 7 bases and 8 bases, there was a span of 15 bases. Germline lookup yields CDR1 LNHDA and CDR2 SQIVND (reference sequence).

The chain recombines TRBV6-5 with TRBJ1-2, with 7 bases fitting TRBD1. Trimming cost V 5 bases and J 4 bases; bases outside gene matches: 7. The CDR3 sequence is 14 residues long. CDR1 is MNHEY and CDR2 is SVGAGI in the germline V gene. The CDR3 sequence is CASSRTGQSYGYTF. For the CDR3, the DNA is TGTGCCAGCAGTCGGACGGGACAGTCCTATGGCTACACCTTC.